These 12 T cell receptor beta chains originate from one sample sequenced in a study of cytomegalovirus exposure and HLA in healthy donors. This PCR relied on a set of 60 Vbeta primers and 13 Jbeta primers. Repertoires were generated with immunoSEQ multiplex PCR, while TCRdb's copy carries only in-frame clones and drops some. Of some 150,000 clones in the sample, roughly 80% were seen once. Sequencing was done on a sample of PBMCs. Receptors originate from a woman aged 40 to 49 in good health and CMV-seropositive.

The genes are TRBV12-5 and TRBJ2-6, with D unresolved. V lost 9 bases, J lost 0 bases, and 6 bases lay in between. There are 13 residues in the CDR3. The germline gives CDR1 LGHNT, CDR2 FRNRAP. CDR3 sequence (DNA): TGTGCTAGCACAAGCTCTGGGGCCAACGTCCTGACTTTC. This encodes CASTSSGANVLTF.

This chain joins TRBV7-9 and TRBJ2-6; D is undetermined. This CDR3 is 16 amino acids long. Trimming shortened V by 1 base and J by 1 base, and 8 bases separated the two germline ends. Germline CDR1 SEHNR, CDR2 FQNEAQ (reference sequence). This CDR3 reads CASSLGLESGANVLTF. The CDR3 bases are TGTGCCAGCAGCTTAGGATTAGAGTCTGGGGCCAACGTCCTGACTTTC.

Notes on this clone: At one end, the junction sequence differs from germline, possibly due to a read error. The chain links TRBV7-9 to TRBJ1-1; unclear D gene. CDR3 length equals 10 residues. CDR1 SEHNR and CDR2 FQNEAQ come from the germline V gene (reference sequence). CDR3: CSSSLSEAFF. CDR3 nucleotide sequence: TGTTCCAGCAGCTTATCAGAAGCTTTCTTT.

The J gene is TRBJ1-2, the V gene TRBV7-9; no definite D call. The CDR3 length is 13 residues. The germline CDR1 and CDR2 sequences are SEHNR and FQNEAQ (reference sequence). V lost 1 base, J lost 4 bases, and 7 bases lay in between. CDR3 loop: CASSLGAPYGYTF. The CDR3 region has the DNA TGTGCCAGCAGCTTAGGAGCTCCCTATGGCTACACCTTC.

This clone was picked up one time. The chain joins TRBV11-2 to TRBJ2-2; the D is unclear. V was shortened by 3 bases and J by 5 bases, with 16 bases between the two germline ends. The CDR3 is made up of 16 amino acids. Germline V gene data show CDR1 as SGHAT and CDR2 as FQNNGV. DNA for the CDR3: TGTGCCAGCAGCTTTCTTGTTACTTCCGGTACCGGGGAGCTGTTTTTT. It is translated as CASSFLVTSGTGELFF.

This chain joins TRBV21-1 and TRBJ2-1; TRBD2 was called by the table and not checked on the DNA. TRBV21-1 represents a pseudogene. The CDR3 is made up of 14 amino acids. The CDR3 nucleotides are TGTGCCAGCAGCAAACGGACTGACTACAATGAGCAGTTCTTC. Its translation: CASSKRTDYNEQFF.

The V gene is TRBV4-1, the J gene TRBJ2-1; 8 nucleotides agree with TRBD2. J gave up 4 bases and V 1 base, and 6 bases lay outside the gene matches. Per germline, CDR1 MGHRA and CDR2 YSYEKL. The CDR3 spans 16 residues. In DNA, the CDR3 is TGCGCCAGCAGCCAAGCTCCCGGGACTAGTTACAATGAGCAGTTCTTC. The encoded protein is CASSQAPGTSYNEQFF.

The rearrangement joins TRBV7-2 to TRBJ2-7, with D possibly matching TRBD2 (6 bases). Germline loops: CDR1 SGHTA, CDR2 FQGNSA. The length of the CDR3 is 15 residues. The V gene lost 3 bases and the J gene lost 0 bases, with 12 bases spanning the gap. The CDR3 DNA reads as TGTGCCAGCAGCTTTGGGACTGCCAGCTCCTACGAGCAGTACTTC. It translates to CASSFGTASSYEQYF.

CDR3 sequence (DNA): TGTGCCAGCAGCTTGTATTCAGGGAGGGGGTTAGGCGCTGAAAAACTGTTTTTT. It specifies CASSLYSGRGLGAEKLFF. V is TRBV5-4 and J is TRBJ1-4, with D maybe TRBD1 (6 bases). V lost 1 base to trimming and J lost 7 bases, with 23 bases between them. In germline, CDR1 is SGHNT, CDR2 YYREEE (reference sequence). The CDR3 has 18 amino acids.

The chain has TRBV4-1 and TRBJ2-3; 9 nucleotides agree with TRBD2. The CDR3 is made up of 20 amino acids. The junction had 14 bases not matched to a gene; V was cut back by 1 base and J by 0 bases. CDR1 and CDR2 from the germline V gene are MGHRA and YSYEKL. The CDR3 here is CASSQAPGAGGPPSTDTQYF. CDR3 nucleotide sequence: TGCGCCAGCAGCCAAGCCCCAGGTGCGGGGGGGCCACCGAGCACAGATACGCAGTATTTT.

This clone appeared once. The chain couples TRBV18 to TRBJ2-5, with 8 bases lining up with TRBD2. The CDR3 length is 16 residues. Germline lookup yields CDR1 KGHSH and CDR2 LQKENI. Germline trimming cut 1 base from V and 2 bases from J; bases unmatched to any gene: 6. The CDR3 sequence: CASSPRGGGFQETQYF. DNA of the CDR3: TGTGCCAGCTCACCACGAGGCGGGGGGTTTCAAGAGACCCAGTACTTC. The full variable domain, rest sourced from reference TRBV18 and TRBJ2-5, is NAGVMQNPRHLVRRRGQEARLRCSPMKGHSHVYWYRQLPEEGLKFMVYLQKENIIDESGMPKERFSAEFPKEGPSILRIQQVVRGDSAAYFCASSPRGGGFQETQYFGPGTRLLVL.

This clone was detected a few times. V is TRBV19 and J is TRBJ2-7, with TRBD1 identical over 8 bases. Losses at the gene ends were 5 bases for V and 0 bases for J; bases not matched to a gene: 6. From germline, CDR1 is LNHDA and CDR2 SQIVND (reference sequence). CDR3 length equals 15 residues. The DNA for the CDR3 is TGTGCCAGTAGTGTCGCCGGGACAGGCTCCTACGAGCAGTACTTC. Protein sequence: CASSVAGTGSYEQYF. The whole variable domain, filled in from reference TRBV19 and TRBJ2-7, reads DGGITQSPKYLFRKEGQNVTLSCEQNLNHDAMYWYRQDPGQGLRLIYYSQIVNDFQKGDIAEGYSVSREKKESFPLTVTSAQKNPTAFYLCASSVAGTGSYEQYFGPGTRLTVT.